Described below is a single T cell receptor beta chain sequence and its context. Its antigen is as yet unknown. The authors made TCR beta libraries by quantitative 5'-RACE with molecular barcodes. TCRdb re-derived calls from the 5' RACE reads in MiXCR, one entry per CDR3 protein. In the table there are about 390,000 distinct CDR3 sequences, around 24% of which are singletons. The data derive from a study of CD8 T cells in ankylosing spondylitis. General study findings and limits: Past research had described some motif variants in reactive arthritis synovial fluid and blood. A TCR beta motif of 7 to 9 highly homologous variants seemed to mark ankylosing spondylitis blood.

The CDR3 sequence is 13 residues long. From germline, CDR1 is LNHDA and CDR2 SQIVND (reference sequence). V lost 10 bases and J 5 bases, leaving 14 bases between the germline ends. The rearrangement links TRBV19 to TRBJ2-2; no clear D. This TCR came from a male donor with ankylosing spondylitis. The sequenced sample was blood, either unsorted or a sorted T cell fraction (not recorded which). The chain's CDR3 is CATPELRTGELFF. The CDR3, as DNA: TGTGCCACCCCTGAGCTCCGTACCGGGGAGCTGTTTTTT.